This entry concerns a single T cell receptor beta chain. The record originates from a study of CD8 T cells in Susac syndrome. With random hexamers, roughly 0.45 to 1 ug RNA was reverse transcribed. TCRdb re-called the immunoSEQ multiplex PCR reads with MiXCR, one entry per CDR3 protein. Found here are around 130,000 distinct CDR3 sequences, 90% to 95% of them singletons; the top ten hold roughly 0.095%. Trimming cost V 0 bases and J 0 bases; bases outside gene matches: 6. CDR1 and CDR2 (germline): LGHDT, YNNKEL (reference sequence). This CDR3 comprises 18 residues. This receptor was taken from a human donor in good health. The V gene is TRBV3-1, the J gene TRBJ2-1; TRBD1 aligns across 9 bases. Sequencing was done on a sample of CD4+ T cells from PBMCs. The CDR3 protein is CASSQDLGTGISYNEQFF. The CDR3 coding sequence is TGTGCCAGCAGCCAAGATCTTGGGACAGGGATCTCCTACAATGAGCAGTTCTTC.